These T cell receptor beta chains were read from a single sample in a study of glioma-infiltrating T cells. TCRdb re-derived calls from the multiplex PCR reads in MiXCR, one entry per CDR3 protein. The sample records about 210,000 distinct CDR3 sequences, 32% being singletons. The sequencing input was glioma tissue, nonneoplastic brain tissue, or PBMCs (not recorded which). These receptors all stem from a human donor with low-grade glioma or glioblastoma, undergoing nonglioma brain surgery, or in good health (not recorded which). Both conserved end residues are part of each CDR3. The D gene is left open where the match is weak. Clone size is stated in some rows and not others, as once, few, many or a class when expanded.

V	size	D	J	DNA	CDR3
TRBV4-1	many	NA	TRBJ2-5	TGCGCCAGCAGCCAAGATGGACGGACCGAGACCCAGTACTTC	CASSQDGRTETQYF
TRBV7-6	many	NA	TRBJ2-2	TGTGCCAGCAGCTTAGAAAACACCGGGGAGCTGTTTTTT	CASSLENTGELFF
TRBV7-2	many	NA	TRBJ2-7	TGTGCCAGCAGCTTAGTTGGGGCGATAGGGTCCTACGAGCAGTACTTC	CASSLVGAIGSYEQYF
TRBV2	NA	NA	TRBJ1-6	TGTGCCAGCAGTGAACAGGGCGGTTTTTGGGATAGTTCACCCCTCCACTTT	CASSEQGGFWDSSPLHF
TRBV7-9	NA	TRBD2	TRBJ2-3	TGTGCCAGCAGCTCATTTAATAGCGGGAGGGCCGGTGCGCAGTATTTT	CASSSFNSGRAGAQYF
TRBV6-1	many	TRBD2	TRBJ2-1	TGTGCCAGCACCACTAGCGGGAAGTCGAATGAGCAGTTCTTC	CASTTSGKSNEQFF
TRBV7-9	NA	NA	TRBJ2-7	TGTGCCAGCAGCTTAGCAGTCGGGACGGGCGGCGGCGAGCAGTACTTC	CASSLAVGTGGGEQYF
TRBV12-3/TRBV12-4	many	NA	TRBJ1-5	TGTGCCAGCGGGGCAGGTGGCCAGCCCCAGCATTTT	CASGAGGQPQHF
TRBV2	many	NA	TRBJ1-5	TGTGCCAGCAGTGATCGTCAGCAGAGCAATCAGCCCCAGCATTTT	CASSDRQQSNQPQHF
TRBV30	many	NA	TRBJ2-1	TGTGCCTGGAGTACAACAGGGGAGGATGAGCAGTTCTTC	CAWSTTGEDEQFF
TRBV7-9	many	NA	TRBJ1-2	TGTGCCAGCAGCCCCGTAGGCTATGGCTACACCTTC	CASSPVGYGYTF
TRBV2	few	NA	TRBJ2-6	TGTGCCAGCAGCAGGACGGTGGACTCTGGGGCCAACGTCCTGACTTTC	CASSRTVDSGANVLTF
TRBV19	NA	NA	TRBJ2-2	TGTGCCAGTAGTATAGACCGGGATTCCACCGGGGAGCTGTTTTTT	CASSIDRDSTGELFF
TRBV6-2/TRBV6-3	few	TRBD1	TRBJ2-7	TGTGCCAGCAGCCCCGGGACAGGGGCCTCCTACGAGCAGTACTTC	CASSPGTGASYEQYF
TRBV6-1	many	NA	TRBJ2-1	TGTGCCAGCAGCCCCAGAAGGGACGAGCAGTTCTTC	CASSPRRDEQFF
TRBV27	many	NA	TRBJ2-6	TGTGCCAGCAGTTCCCTACTACTCCGCTCTGGGGCCAACGTCCTGACTTTC	CASSSLLLRSGANVLTF
TRBV27	many	NA	TRBJ1-2	TGTGCCAGCAGTTTGTCCGGGCGGACCTCCTATGGCTACACCTTC	CASSLSGRTSYGYTF
TRBV4-1	few	NA	TRBJ2-1	TGCGCCAGCAGCCAAGAAGGGGCTAGCTGGAATGAGCAGTTCTTC	CASSQEGASWNEQFF
TRBV25-1	many	TRBD2	TRBJ2-1	TGTGCCAGCGCCACCGCCCCGGGACTAGCGGGAGGATTCTACAATGAGCAGTTCTTC	CASATAPGLAGGFYNEQFF
TRBV12-5	NA	NA	TRBJ2-4	TGTGCTAGTGGCACTCCCCTTCTAGCAAACATTCAGTACTTC	CASGTPLLANIQYF
TRBV20-1	many	TRBD2	TRBJ2-1	TGCAGTGCTAAAGGGGGACTAGCGGGACTCGAGCAGTTCTTC	CSAKGGLAGLEQFF
TRBV4-3	many	TRBD2	TRBJ2-1	TGCGCCAGCAGCCAAGACGGCGGGAGCTCCTACAATGAGCAGTTCTTC	CASSQDGGSSYNEQFF
TRBV7-2	many	NA	TRBJ1-5	TGTGCCAGCAGCCGCGACAATCAGCCCCAGCATTTT	CASSRDNQPQHF
TRBV4-1	many	NA	TRBJ1-1	TGCGCCAGCAGCCAAGTTCAGGCCATCTCTGAAGCTTTCTTT	CASSQVQAISEAFF
TRBV6-2/TRBV6-3	many	NA	TRBJ2-7	TGTGCCAGCAGTCGCCTTCGACCCTACGAGCAGTACTTC	CASSRLRPYEQYF
TRBV20-1	many	NA	TRBJ2-1	TGCAGTGCCGGGGGGCACAGCAGCAATGAGCAGTTCTTC	CSAGGHSSNEQFF